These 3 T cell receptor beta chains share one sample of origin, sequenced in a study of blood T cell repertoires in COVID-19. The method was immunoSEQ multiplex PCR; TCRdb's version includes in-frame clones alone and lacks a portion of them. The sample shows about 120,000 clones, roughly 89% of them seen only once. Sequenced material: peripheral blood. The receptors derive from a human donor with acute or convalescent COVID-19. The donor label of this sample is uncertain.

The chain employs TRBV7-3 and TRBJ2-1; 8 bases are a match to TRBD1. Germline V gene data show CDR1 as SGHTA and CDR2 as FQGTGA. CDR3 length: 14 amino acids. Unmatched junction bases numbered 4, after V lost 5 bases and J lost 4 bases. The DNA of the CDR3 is TGTGCCAGCAGCCCCGACAGGGGATACAATGAGCAGTTCTTC. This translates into CASSPDRGYNEQFF.

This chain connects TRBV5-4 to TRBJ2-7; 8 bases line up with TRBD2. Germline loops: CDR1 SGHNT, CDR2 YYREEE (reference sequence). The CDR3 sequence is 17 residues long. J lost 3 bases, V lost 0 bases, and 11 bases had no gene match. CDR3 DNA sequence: TGTGCCAGCAGCTTGGTAGGGCCCGGGACTAGTATCTACGAGCAGTACTTC. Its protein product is CASSLVGPGTSIYEQYF.

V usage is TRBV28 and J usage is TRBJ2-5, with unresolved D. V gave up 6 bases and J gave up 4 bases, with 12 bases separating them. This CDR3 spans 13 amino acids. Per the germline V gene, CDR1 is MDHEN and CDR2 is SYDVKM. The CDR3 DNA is TGTGCCAGCAGAACCCCCTTCGGAGAGACCCAGTACTTC. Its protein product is CASRTPFGETQYF.